This T cell receptor (beta chain) was recovered during a study of blood T cell repertoires in COVID-19. For the study at large: COVID-19 samples collected from the United States, Italy and Spain covered acute and convalescent phases. T cells, B-cell-depleted T cells, or PBMCs provided the cDNA or gDNA that served as material.

In the original processing: Quantification of nucleated cells was approximated via reference gene primer amplification. Sequencing used immunoSEQ multiplex PCR; TCRdb keeps in-frame clones, though not all of them. V and J calls and clone size follow that table, whereas D and trimming were derived from the DNA. Among about 54,000 clones listed, roughly 79% were seen once. Germline values: CDR1 SGHRS, CDR2 YFSETQ. The CDR3 is made up of 17 amino acids. V lost 1 base, J lost 9 bases, and 20 bases lay in between. This sequence joins TRBV5-1 and TRBJ1-6, with D perhaps matching TRBD1 (6 bases). Input material: peripheral blood. The receptor was isolated from a woman aged 60 to 75 with acute or convalescent COVID-19. The CDR3 DNA is TGCGCCAGCAGCTTGCTCCCCTTGGGGCAGGGGTTTTCACCCCTCCACTTT. The encoded protein is CASSLLPLGQGFSPLHF.